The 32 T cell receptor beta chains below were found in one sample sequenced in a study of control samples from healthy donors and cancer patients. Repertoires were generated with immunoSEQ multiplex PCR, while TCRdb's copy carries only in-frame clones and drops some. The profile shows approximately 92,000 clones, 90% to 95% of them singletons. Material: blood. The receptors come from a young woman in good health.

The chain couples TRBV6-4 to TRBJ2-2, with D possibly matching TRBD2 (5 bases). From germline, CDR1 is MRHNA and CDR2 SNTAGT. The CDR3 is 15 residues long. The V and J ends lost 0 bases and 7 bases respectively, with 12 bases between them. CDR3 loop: CASSDSGEGHGELFF. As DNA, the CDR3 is TGTGCCAGCAGTGACTCGGGTGAGGGTCACGGGGAGCTGTTTTTT.

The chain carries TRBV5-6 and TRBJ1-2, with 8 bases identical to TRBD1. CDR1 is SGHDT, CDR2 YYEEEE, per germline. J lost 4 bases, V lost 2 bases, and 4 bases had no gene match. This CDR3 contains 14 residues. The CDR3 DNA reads TGTGCCAGCAGCTTTGGGACAGGTCCCTATGGCTACACCTTC. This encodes CASSFGTGPYGYTF.

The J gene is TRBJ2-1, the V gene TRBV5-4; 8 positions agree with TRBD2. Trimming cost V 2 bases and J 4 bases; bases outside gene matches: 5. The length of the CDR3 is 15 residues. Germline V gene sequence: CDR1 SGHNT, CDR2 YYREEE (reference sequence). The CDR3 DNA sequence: TGTGCCAGCAGCTTACAGGGACTAGGATACAATGAGCAGTTCTTC. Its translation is CASSLQGLGYNEQFF.

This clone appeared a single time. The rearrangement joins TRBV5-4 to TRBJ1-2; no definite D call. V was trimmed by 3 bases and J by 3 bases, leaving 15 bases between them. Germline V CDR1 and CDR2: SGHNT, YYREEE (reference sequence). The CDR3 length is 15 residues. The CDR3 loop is CASSSTSSAYYGYTF. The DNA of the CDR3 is TGTGCCAGCAGCTCTACATCCTCAGCATACTATGGCTACACCTTC.

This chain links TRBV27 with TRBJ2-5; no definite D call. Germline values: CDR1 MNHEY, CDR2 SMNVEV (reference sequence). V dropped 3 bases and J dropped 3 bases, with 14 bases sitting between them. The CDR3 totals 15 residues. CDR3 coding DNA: TGTGCCAGCAGTTTTTTAGGAGCGCTAAAAGAGACCCAGTACTTC. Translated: CASSFLGALKETQYF.

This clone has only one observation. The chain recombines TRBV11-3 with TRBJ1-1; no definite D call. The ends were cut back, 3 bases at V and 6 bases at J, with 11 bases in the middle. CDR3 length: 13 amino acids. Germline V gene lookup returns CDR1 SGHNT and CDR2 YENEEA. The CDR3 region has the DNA TGTGCCAGCAGCTTTAATCTGTACCCTGAAGCTTTCTTT. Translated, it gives CASSFNLYPEAFF.

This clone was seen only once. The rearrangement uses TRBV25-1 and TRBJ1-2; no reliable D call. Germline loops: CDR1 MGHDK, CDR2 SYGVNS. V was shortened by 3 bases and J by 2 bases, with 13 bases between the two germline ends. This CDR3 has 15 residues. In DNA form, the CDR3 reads TGTGCCAGCAGTGATTCGGAGCCCTCCAACTATGGCTACACCTTC. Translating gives CASSDSEPSNYGYTF.

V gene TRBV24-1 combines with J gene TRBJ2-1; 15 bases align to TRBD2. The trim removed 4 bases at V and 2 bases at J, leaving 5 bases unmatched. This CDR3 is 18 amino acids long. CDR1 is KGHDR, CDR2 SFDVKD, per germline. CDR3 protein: CATSERTSGGATYNEQFF. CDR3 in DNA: TGTGCCACCAGTGAACGGACTAGCGGGGGGGCAACCTACAATGAGCAGTTCTTC.

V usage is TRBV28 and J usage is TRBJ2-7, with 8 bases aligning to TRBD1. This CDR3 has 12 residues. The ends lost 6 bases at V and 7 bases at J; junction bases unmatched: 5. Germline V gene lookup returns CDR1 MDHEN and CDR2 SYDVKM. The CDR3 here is CASSQGAKEQYF. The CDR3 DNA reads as TGTGCCAGCAGCCAGGGGGCCAAAGAGCAGTACTTC.

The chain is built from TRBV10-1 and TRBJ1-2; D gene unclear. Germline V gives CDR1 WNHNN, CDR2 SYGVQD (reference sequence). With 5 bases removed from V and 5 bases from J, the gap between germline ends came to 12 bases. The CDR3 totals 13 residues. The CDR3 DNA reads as TGCGCCAGCAGTCCCTGGACGGGGTATGGCTACACCTTC. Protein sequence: CASSPWTGYGYTF.

CDR3 bases: TGTGCCAGCAGTTACTCCCTGGACAGCGGAGGAGCTTTCTTT. Its protein product is CASSYSLDSGGAFF. This sequence joins TRBV6-5 and TRBJ1-1, with D possibly being TRBD1 (6 bases). With 0 bases removed from V and 10 bases from J, the gap between germline ends came to 15 bases. Germline CDR1 MNHEY, CDR2 SVGAGI. CDR3 length: 14 residues.

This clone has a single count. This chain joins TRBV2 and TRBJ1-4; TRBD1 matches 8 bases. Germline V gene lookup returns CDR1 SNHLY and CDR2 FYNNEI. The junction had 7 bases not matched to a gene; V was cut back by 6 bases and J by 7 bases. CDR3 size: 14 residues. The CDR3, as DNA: TGTGCCAGCAGAGAGACAGGGGAGGTTGAAAAACTGTTTTTT. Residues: CASRETGEVEKLFF.

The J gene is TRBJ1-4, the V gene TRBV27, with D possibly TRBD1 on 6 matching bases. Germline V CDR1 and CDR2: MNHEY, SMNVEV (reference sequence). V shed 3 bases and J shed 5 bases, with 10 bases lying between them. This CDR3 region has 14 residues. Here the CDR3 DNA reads TGTGCCAGCAGTTTCCTACAGGGAAATGAAAAACTGTTTTTT. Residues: CASSFLQGNEKLFF.

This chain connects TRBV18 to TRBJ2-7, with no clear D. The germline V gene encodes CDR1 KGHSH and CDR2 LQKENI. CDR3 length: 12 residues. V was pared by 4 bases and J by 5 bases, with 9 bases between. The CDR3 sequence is CASSRNRDEQYF. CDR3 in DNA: TGTGCCAGCTCACGCAACCGGGACGAGCAGTACTTC.

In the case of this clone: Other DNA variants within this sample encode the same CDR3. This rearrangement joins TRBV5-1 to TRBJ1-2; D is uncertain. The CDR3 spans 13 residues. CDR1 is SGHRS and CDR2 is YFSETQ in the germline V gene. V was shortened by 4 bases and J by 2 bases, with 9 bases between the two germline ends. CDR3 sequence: CASSQDGNYGYTF. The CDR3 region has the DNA TGCGCCAGCAGCCAGGACGGGAACTATGGCTACACCTTC.

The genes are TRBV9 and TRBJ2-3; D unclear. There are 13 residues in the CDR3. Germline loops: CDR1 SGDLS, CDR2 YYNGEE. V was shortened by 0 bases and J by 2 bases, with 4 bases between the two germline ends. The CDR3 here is CASSVATTDTQYF. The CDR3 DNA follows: TGTGCCAGCAGCGTAGCTACCACAGATACGCAGTATTTT.

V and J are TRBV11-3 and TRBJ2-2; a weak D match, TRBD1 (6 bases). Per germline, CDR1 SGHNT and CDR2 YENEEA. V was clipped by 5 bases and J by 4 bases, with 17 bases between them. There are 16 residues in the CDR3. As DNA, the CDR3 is TGTGCCAGCAGCCTAACAGGGACCGAGTCCACCGGGGAGCTGTTTTTT. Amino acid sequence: CASSLTGTESTGELFF.

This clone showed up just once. The CDR3 loop reads CASSDGMGGSLDYGYTF. CDR3 bases: TGCGCCAGCAGTGATGGGATGGGGGGGAGTCTCGACTATGGCTACACCTTC. The chain uses TRBV10-2 and TRBJ1-2, with D possibly matching TRBD1 (5 bases). Germline V gene sequence: CDR1 WSHSY, CDR2 SAAADI. V lost 3 bases and J 3 bases, leaving 20 bases between the germline ends. This CDR3 comprises 17 residues.

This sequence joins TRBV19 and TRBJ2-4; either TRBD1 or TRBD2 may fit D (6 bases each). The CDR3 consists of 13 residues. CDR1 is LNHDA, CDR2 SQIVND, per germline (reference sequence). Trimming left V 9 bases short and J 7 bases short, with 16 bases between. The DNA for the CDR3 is TGTGCCAGCGCCAGGGCGGGACACAACATTCAGTACTTC. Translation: CASARAGHNIQYF.

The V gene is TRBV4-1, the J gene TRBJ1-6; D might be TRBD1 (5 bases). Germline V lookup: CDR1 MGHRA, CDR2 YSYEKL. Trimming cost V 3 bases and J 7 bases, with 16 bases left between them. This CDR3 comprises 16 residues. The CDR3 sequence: CASSQGEGRTNSPLHF. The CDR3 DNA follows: TGCGCCAGCAGCCAGGGAGAGGGACGGACAAATTCACCCCTCCACTTT.

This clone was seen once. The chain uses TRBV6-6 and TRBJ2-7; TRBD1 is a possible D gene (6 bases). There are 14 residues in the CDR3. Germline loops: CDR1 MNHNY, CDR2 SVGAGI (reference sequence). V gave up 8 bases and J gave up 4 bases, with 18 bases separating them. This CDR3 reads CASHIAGQGYEQYF. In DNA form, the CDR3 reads TGTGCCAGCCATATAGCCGGTCAGGGGTACGAGCAGTACTTC.

The CDR3 sequence: CASRDGRRGNSPLHF. The CDR3 DNA follows: TGTGCCAGCAGAGACGGAAGGAGAGGAAATTCACCCCTCCACTTT. The chain has TRBV6-5 and TRBJ1-6, with no clear D. The CDR3 has 15 amino acids. From germline, CDR1 is MNHEY and CDR2 SVGAGI. V lost 6 bases to trimming and J lost 7 bases, with 16 bases between them.

The CDR3: CATSRERGDTEAFF. CDR3 DNA sequence: TGTGCCACCAGCAGAGAGAGAGGGGACACTGAAGCTTTCTTT. This sequence joins TRBV15 and TRBJ1-1; tentative D call: TRBD1 (5 bases). Germline-derived CDR1 and CDR2 are LNHNV and YYDKDF (reference sequence). This CDR3 is 14 amino acids long. The V end lost 0 bases, the J end lost 3 bases, and 8 bases lay between the germline ends.

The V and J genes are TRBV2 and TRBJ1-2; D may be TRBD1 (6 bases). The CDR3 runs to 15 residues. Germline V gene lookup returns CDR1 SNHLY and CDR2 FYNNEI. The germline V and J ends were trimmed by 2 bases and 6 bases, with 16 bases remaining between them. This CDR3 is CASSEQGISVDGYTF. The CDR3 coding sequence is TGTGCCAGCAGTGAACAGGGGATTAGTGTAGATGGCTACACCTTC.

The CDR3 coding sequence is TGTGCCAGCAGCTTAGAAAGAGGTCAGGGTCTGTTTTTT. Protein product: CASSLERGQGLFF. This chain uses TRBV7-9 with TRBJ1-4; D perhaps matches TRBD1 (5 bases). Germline V lookup: CDR1 SEHNR, CDR2 FQNEAQ (reference sequence). The CDR3 loop spans 13 amino acids. V was shortened by 1 base and J by 14 bases, with 14 bases between the two germline ends.

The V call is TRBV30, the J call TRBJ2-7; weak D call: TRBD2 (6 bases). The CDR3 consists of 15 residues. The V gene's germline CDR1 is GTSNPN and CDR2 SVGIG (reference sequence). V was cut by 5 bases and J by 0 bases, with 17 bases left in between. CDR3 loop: CAWDLTPGVSYEQYF. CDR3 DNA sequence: TGTGCCTGGGATCTTACGCCGGGGGTCTCCTACGAGCAGTACTTC.

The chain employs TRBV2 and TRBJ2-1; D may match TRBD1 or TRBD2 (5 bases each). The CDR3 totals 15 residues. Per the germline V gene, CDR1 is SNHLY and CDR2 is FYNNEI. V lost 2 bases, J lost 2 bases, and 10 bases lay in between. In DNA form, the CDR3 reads TGTGCCAGCAGTGAACAGGGAGCGGCCTACAATGAGCAGTTCTTC. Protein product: CASSEQGAAYNEQFF. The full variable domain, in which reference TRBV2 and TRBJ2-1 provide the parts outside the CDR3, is EPEVTQTPSHQVTQMGQEVILRCVPISNHLYFYWYRQILGQKVEFLVSFYNNEISEKSEIFDDQFSVERPDGSNFTLKIRSTKLEDSAMYFCASSEQGAAYNEQFFGPGTRLTVL.

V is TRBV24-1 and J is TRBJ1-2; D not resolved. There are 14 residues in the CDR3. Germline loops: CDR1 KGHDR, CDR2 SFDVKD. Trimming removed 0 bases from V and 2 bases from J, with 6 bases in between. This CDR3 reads CATSDLSRNYGYTF. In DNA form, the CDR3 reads TGTGCCACCAGTGATTTGAGCCGGAACTATGGCTACACCTTC.

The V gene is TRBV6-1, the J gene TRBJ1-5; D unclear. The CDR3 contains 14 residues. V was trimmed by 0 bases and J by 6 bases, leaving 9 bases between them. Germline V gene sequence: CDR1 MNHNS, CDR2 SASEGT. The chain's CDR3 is CASSEAEGSQPQHF. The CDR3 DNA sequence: TGTGCCAGCAGTGAAGCGGAGGGTTCTCAGCCCCAGCATTTT.

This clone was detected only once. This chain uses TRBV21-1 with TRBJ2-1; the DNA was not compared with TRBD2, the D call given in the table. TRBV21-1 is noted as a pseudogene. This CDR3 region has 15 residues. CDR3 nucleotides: TGTGCCAGCAGCACTGGACTAGCGGAGAACAATGAGCAGTTCTTC. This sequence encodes CASSTGLAENNEQFF.

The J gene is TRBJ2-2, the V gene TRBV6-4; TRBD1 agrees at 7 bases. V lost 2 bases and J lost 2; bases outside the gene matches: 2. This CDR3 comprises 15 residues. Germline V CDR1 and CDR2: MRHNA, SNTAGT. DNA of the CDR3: TGTGCCAGCAGTGACGGACAGGAAAACACCGGGGAGCTGTTTTTT. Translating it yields CASSDGQENTGELFF.

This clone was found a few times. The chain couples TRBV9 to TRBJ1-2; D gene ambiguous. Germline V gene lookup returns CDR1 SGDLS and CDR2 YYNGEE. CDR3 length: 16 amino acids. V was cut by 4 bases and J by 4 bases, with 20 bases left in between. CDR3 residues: CASSPGEGLTAYGYTF. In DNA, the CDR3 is TGTGCCAGCAGCCCCGGGGAGGGTTTGACGGCCTATGGCTACACCTTC.